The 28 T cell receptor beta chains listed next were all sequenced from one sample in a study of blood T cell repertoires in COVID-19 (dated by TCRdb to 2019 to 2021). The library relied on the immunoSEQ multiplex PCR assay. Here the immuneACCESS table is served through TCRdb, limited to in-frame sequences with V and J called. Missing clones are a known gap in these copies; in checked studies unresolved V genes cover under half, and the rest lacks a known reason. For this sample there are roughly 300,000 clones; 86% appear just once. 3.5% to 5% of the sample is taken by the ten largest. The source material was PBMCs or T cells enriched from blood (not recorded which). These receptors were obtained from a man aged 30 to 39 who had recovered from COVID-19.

CDR3 DNA sequence: TGTGCCAGCAGCTTAGCGGGACTCCAGAAACTGTTTTTT. This gives the protein CASSLAGLQKLFF. The gene calls are TRBV7-8 and TRBJ1-4, with a possible D match to TRBD1 (5 bases). V gave up 0 bases and J gave up 11 bases, with 10 bases separating them. The germline gives CDR1 SGHVS, CDR2 FQNEAQ. CDR3 length equals 13 residues.

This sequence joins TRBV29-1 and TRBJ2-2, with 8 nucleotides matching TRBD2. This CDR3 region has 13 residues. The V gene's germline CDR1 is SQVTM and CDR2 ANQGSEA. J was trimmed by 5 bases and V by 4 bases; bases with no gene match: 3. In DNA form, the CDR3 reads TGCAGCGTTGGTACTAGCGGTACCGGGGAGCTGTTTTTT. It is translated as CSVGTSGTGELFF.

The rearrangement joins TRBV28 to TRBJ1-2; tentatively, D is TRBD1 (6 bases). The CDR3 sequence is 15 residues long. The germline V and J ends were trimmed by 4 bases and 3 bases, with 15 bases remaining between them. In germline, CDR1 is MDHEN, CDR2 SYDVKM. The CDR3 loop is CASSSPSRTDYGYTF. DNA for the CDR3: TGTGCCAGCAGTTCTCCTTCCAGGACAGACTATGGCTACACCTTC.

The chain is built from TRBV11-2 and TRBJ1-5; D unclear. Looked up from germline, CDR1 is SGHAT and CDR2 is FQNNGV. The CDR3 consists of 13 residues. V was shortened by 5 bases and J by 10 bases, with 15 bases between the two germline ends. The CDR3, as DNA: TGTGCCAGCAGCCCCGGGGAAGGCCATCCCCAGCATTTT. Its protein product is CASSPGEGHPQHF. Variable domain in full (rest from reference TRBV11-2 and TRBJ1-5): EAGVAQSPRYKIIEKRQSVAFWCNPISGHATLYWYQQILGQGPKLLIQFQNNGVVDDSQLPKDRFSAERLKGVDSTLKIQPAKLEDSAVYLCASSPGEGHPQHFGDGTRLSIL.

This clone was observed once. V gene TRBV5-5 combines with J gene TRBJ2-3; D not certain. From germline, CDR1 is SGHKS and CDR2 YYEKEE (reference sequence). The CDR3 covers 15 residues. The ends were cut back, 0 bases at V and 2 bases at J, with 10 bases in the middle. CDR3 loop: CASSLGSVLTDTQYF. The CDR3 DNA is TGTGCCAGCAGCTTGGGAAGCGTCCTCACAGATACGCAGTATTTT. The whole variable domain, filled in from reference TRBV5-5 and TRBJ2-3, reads DAGVTQSPTHLIKTRGQQVTLRCSPISGHKSVSWYQQVLGQGPQFIFQYYEKEERGRGNFPDRFSARQFPNYSSELNVNALLLGDSALYLCASSLGSVLTDTQYFGPGTRLTVL.

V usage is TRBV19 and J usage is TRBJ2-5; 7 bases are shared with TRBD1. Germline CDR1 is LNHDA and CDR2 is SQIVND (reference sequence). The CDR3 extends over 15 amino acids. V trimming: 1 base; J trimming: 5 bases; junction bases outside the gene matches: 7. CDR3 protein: CASSIGDRVGETQYF. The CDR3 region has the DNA TGTGCCAGTAGTATAGGAGACAGGGTCGGCGAGACCCAGTACTTC.

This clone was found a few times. CDR3: CASSEQGQINEKLFF. The CDR3 coding sequence is TGCGCCAGCAGCGAACAGGGACAGATCAATGAAAAACTGTTTTTT. V usage is TRBV5-1 and J usage is TRBJ1-4; 7 nucleotides line up with TRBD1. The CDR3 spans 15 residues. The V and J ends lost 4 bases and 5 bases, in that order; junction bases with no gene match: 8. CDR1 is SGHRS and CDR2 is YFSETQ in the germline V gene.

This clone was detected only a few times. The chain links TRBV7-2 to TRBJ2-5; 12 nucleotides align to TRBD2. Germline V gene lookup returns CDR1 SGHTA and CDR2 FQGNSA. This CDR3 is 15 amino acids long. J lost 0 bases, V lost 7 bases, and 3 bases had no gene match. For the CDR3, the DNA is TGTGCCAGCATCAGACTAGCGGGAGACCAAGAGACCCAGTACTTC. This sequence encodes CASIRLAGDQETQYF. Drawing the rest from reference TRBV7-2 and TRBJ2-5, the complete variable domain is GAGVSQSPSNKVTEKGKDVELRCDPISGHTALYWYRQSLGQGLEFLIYFQGNSAPDKSGLPSDRFSAERTGGSVSTLTIQRTQQEDSAVYLCASIRLAGDQETQYFGPGTRLLVL.

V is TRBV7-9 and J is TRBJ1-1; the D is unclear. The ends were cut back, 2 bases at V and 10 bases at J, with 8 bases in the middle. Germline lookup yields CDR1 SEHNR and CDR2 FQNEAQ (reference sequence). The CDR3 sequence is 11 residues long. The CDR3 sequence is CASSLSVGAFF. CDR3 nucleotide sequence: TGTGCCAGCAGCTTATCAGTTGGAGCTTTCTTT.

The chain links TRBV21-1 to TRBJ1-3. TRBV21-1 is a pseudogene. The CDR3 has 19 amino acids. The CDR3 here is CASSKVKCRDGTSGNTIYF. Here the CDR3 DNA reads TGTGCCAGCAGCAAGGTTAAGTGCCGGGACGGGACTTCTGGAAACACCATATATTTT.

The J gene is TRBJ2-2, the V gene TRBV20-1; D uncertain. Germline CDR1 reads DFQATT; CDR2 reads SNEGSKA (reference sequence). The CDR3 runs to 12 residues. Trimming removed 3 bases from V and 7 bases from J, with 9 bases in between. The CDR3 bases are TGCAGTGCTAGTAAACTGGTCGGGGAGCTGTTTTTT. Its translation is CSASKLVGELFF.

The CDR3 loop reads CSVEGVLRRGQFF. CDR3 DNA sequence: TGCAGCGTTGAGGGGGTCTTGCGGAGGGGGCAGTTCTTC. The V and J genes are TRBV29-1 and TRBJ2-1, with a tentative D call TRBD2 (6 bases). This CDR3 has 13 residues. V shed 3 bases and J shed 12 bases, with 18 bases lying between them. Germline CDR1 is SQVTM and CDR2 is ANQGSEA.

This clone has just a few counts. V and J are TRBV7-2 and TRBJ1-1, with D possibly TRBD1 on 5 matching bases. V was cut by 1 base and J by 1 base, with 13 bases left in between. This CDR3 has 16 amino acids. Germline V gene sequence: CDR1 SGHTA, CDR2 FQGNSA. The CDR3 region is CASSLGRSQENTEAFF. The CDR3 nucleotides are TGTGCCAGCAGCTTAGGACGCTCACAGGAGAACACTGAAGCTTTCTTT.

For the CDR3, the DNA is TGTGCCAGCAGATTAATAGCGGGGGGGCCGGATACGCAGTATTTT. Its translation is CASRLIAGGPDTQYF. The chain links TRBV2 to TRBJ2-3, with 11 positions matching TRBD2. The V and J ends lost 6 bases and 6 bases, in that order; junction bases with no gene match: 8. Germline CDR1 reads SNHLY; CDR2 reads FYNNEI. The CDR3 is 15 amino acids.

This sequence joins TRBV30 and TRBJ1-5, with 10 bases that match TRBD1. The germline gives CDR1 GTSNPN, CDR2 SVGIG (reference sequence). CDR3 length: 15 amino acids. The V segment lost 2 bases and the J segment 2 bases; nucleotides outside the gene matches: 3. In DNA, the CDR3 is TGTGCCTGGAGTCGGGACAGGGGCGGCAATCAGCCCCAGCATTTT. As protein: CAWSRDRGGNQPQHF.

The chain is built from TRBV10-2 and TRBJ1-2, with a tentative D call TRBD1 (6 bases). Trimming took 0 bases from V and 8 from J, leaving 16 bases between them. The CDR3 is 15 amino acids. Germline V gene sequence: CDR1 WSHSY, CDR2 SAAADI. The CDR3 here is CASSESSGGPGGYTF. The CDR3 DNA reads TGCGCCAGCAGTGAGTCGTCCGGGGGGCCTGGGGGCTACACCTTC.

The CDR3 DNA sequence: TGTGCCAGCAGTCCCCCGTTTCTTGAGCAGTTCTTC. This encodes CASSPPFLEQFF. This chain uses TRBV28 with TRBJ2-1; D is ambiguous. The V end lost 5 bases, the J end lost 9 bases, and 11 bases lay between the germline ends. Germline V gene lookup returns CDR1 MDHEN and CDR2 SYDVKM. CDR3 length: 12 amino acids.

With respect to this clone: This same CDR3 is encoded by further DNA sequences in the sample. For the CDR3, the DNA is TGTGCCAGCAGCTTAGCGGGGGGGGGAGAGACCCAGTACTTC. Residues: CASSLAGGGETQYF. The V gene is TRBV7-2, the J gene TRBJ2-5, with TRBD2 identical over 7 bases. Germline loops: CDR1 SGHTA, CDR2 FQGNSA. The junction had 2 bases not matched to a gene; V was cut back by 0 bases and J by 4 bases. CDR3 length equals 14 residues.

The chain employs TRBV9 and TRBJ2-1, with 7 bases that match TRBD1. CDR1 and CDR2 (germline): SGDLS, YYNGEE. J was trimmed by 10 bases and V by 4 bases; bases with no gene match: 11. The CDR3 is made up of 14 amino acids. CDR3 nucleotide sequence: TGTGCCAGCAGCCCAGGGCAGGGACAGTGGGAGCAGTTCTTC. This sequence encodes CASSPGQGQWEQFF.

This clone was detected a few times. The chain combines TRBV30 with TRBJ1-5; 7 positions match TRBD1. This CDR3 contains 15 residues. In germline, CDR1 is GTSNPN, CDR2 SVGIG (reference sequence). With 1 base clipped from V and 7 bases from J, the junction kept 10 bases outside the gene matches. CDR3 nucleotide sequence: TGTGCCTGGAGTGCCAAACAGGGGACCACCCAGCCCCAGCATTTT. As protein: CAWSAKQGTTQPQHF. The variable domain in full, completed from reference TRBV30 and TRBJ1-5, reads SQTIHQWPATLVQPVGSPLSLECTVEGTSNPNLYWYRQAAGRGLQLLFYSVGIGQISSEVPQNLSASRPQDRQFILSSKKLLLSDSGFYLCAWSAKQGTTQPQHFGDGTRLSIL.

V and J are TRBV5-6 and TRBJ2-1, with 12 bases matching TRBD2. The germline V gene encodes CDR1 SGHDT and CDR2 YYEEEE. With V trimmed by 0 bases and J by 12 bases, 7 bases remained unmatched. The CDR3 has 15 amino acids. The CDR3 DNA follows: TGTGCCAGCAGCTTGGGACTAGCGGGAGCCCTTGGGCAGTTCTTC. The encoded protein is CASSLGLAGALGQFF.

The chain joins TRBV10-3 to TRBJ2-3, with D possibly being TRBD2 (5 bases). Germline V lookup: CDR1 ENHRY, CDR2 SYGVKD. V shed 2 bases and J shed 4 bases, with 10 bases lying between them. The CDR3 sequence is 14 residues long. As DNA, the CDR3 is TGTGCCATCAGTGAGAGGGCGGACTCAGATACGCAGTATTTT. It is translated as CAISERADSDTQYF.

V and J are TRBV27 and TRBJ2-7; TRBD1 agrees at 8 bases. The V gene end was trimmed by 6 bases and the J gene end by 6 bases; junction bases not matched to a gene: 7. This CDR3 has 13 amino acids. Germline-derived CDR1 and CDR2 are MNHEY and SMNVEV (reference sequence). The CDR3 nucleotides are TGTGCCAGCAGGTGGACAGGGAGAGGCGAGCAGTACTTC. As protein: CASRWTGRGEQYF.

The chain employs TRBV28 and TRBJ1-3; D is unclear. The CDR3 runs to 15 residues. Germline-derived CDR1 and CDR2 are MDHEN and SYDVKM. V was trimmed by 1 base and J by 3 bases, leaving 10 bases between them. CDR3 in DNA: TGTGCCAGCAGTTTATTACCAGGCTTTGGAAACACCATATATTTT. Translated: CASSLLPGFGNTIYF.

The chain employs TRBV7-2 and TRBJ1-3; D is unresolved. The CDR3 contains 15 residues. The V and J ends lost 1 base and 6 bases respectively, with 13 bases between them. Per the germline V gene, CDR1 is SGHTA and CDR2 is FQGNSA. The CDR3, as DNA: TGTGCCAGCAGCTTAGGAAGTACGCGAGTAAACACCATATATTTT. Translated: CASSLGSTRVNTIYF.

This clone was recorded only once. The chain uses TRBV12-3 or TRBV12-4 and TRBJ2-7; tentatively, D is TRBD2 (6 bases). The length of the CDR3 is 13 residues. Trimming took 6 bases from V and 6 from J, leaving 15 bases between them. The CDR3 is CASRGTSLGEQYF. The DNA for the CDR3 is TGTGCCAGCAGGGGGACTTCTCTGGGCGAGCAGTACTTC.

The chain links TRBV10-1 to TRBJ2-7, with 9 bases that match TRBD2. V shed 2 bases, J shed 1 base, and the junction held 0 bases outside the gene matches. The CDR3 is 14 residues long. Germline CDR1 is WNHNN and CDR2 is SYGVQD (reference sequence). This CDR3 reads CASSEAGGSYEQYF. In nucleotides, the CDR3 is TGCGCCAGCAGTGAGGCGGGGGGGTCCTACGAGCAGTACTTC.

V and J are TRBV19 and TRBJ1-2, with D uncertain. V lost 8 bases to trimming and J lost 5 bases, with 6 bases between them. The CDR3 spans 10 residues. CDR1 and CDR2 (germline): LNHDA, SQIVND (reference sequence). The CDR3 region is CASGGYGYTF. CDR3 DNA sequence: TGTGCCAGTGGAGGGTATGGCTACACCTTC. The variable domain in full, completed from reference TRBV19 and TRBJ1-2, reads DGGITQSPKYLFRKEGQNVTLSCEQNLNHDAMYWYRQDPGQGLRLIYYSQIVNDFQKGDIAEGYSVSREKKESFPLTVTSAQKNPTAFYLCASGGYGYTFGSGTRLTVV.